The clone carrying this T cell receptor (beta chain) was detected only a few times. Per the study methods: Reference gene primers were amplified, and this amplification served to estimate nucleated cell counts. The repertoire was sequenced with immunoSEQ multiplex PCR; TCRdb's copy has only in-frame clones and lacks some. The V and J calls and clone size come from that table; D and trimming were worked out from the DNA. The sample carries about 190,000 clones, around 87% recorded once. Germline V gene sequence: CDR1 MNHEY, CDR2 SMNVEV (reference sequence). This CDR3 is 17 amino acids long. Trimming pared 3 bases from V and 0 bases from J, leaving 17 bases between. This entry comes from a study of blood T cell repertoires in COVID-19.

V and J are TRBV27 and TRBJ1-2, with D maybe TRBD1 (6 bases). Sequencing was performed on peripheral blood. The sequence was obtained from a man between 50 and 59 years old with acute or convalescent COVID-19. CDR3 residues: CASSFFGRAGANYGYTF. CDR3 nucleotide sequence: TGTGCCAGCAGTTTCTTCGGTCGGGCAGGGGCTAACTATGGCTACACCTTC.